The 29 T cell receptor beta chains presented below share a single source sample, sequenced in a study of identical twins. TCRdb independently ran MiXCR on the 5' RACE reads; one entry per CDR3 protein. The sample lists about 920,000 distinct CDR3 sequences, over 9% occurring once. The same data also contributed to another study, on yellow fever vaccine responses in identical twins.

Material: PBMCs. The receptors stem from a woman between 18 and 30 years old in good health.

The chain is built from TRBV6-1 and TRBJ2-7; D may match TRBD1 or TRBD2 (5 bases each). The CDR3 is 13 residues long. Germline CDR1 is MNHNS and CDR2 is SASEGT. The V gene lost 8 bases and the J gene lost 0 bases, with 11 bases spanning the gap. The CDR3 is CASQKGSSYEQYV. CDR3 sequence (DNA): TGTGCCAGCCAGAAGGGGAGCTCCTACGAGCAGTACGTC.

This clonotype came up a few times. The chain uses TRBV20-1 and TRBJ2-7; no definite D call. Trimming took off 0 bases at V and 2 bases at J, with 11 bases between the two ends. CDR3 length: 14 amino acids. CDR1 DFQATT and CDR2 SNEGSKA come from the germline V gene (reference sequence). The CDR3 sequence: CSARDSTRTYEQYF. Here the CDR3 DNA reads TGCAGTGCTAGAGATTCAACCAGGACCTACGAGCAGTACTTC.

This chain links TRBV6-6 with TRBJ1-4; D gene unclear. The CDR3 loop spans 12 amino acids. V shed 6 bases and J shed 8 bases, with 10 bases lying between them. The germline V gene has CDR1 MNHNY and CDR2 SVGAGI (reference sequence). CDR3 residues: CASRQRPEKLFF. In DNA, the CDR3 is TGTGCCAGCAGGCAACGGCCCGAAAAACTGTTTTTT.

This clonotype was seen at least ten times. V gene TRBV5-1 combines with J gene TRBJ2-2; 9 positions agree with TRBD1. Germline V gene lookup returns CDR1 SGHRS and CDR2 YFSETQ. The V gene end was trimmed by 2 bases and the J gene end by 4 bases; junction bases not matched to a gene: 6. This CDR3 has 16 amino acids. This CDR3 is CASSFQQGARTGELFF. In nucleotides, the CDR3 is TGCGCCAGCAGCTTTCAACAGGGGGCGCGCACCGGGGAGCTGTTTTTT.

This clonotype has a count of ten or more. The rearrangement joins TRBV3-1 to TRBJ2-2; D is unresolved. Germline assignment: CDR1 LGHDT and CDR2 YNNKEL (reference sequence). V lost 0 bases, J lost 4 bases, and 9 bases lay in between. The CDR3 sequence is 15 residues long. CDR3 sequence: CASSQDPGPTGELFF. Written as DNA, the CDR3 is TGTGCCAGCAGCCAAGATCCCGGACCCACCGGGGAGCTGTTTTTT.

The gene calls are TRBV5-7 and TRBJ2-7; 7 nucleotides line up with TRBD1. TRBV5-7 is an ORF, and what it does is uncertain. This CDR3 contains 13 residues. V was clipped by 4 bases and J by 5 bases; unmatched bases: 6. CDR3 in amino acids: CASSRQGYDEQYF. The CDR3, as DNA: TGTGCCAGCAGCCGACAGGGATACGACGAGCAGTACTTC.

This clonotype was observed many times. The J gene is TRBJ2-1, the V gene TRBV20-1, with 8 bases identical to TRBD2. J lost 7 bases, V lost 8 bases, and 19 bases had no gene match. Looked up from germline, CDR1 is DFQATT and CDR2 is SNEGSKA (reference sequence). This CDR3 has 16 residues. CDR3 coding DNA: TGCAGTCCTATTTCGGGCGGGGGGTTCCGGAGGAATGAGCAGTTCTTC. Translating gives CSPISGGGFRRNEQFF.

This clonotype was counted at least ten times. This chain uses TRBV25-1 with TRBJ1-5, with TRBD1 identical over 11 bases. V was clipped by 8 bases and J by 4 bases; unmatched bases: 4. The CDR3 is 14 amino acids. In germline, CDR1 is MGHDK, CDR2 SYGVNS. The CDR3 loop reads CASEGTGGNQPQHF. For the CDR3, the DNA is TGTGCCAGCGAGGGGACAGGGGGAAATCAGCCCCAGCATTTT.

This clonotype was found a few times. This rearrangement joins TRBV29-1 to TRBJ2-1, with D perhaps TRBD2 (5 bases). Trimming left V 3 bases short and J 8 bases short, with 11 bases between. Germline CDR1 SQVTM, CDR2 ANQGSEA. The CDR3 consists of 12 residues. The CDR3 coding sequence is TGCAGCGTTGATGGAGACTATTATGAGCAGTTCTTC. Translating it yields CSVDGDYYEQFF.

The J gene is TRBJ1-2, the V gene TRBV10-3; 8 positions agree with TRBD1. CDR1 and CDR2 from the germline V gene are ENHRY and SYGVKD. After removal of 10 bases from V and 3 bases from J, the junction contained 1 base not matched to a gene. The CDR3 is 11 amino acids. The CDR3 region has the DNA TGTGCCACGACAGGGGACTATGGCTACACCTTC. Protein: CATTGDYGYTF.

The CDR3 DNA reads as TGCGCCAGCAGCCAAGCGGGACTAGCGGCCACCGGGGAGCTGTTTTTT. This codes for CASSQAGLAATGELFF. The chain joins TRBV4-1 to TRBJ2-2, with TRBD2 matching over 11 bases. After removal of 1 base from V and 4 bases from J, the junction contained 2 bases not matched to a gene. Germline V gene sequence: CDR1 MGHRA, CDR2 YSYEKL. CDR3 length: 16 amino acids.

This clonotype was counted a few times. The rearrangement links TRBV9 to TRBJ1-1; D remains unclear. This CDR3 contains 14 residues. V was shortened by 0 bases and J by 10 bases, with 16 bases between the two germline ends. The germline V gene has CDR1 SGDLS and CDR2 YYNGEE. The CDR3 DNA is TGTGCCAGCAGCGTAGACGTCTTGTCCTTCCCAGCTTTCTTT. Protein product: CASSVDVLSFPAFF.

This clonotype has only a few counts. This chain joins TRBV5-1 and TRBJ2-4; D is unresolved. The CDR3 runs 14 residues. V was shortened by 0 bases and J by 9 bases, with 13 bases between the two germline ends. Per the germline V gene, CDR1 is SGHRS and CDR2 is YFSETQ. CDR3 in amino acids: CASSLAVLTGIQYF. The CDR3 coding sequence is TGCGCCAGCAGCTTGGCGGTCCTAACGGGCATTCAGTACTTC.

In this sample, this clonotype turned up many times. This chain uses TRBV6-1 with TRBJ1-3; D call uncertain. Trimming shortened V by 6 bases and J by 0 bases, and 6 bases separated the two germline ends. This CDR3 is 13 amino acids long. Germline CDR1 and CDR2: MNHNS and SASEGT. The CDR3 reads CASRTASGNTIYF. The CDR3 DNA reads TGTGCCAGCAGGACTGCCTCTGGAAACACCATATATTTT.

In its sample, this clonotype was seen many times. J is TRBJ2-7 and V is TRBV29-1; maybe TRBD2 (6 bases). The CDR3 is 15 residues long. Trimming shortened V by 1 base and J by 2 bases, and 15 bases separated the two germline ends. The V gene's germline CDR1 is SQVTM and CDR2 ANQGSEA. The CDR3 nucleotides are TGCAGCGTTGAAGCGGACGACACGGGAGCCTACGAGCAGTACTTC. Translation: CSVEADDTGAYEQYF.

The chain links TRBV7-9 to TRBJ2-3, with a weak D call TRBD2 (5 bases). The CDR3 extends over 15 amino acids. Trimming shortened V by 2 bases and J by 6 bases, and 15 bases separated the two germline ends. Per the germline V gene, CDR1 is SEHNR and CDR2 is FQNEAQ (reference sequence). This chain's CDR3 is CASSLSGGGGDTQYF. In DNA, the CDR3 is TGTGCCAGCAGCTTATCAGGTGGAGGCGGGGATACGCAGTATTTT.

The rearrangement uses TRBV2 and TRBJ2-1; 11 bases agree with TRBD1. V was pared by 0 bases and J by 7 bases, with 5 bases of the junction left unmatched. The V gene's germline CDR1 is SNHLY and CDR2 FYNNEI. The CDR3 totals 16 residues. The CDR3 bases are TGTGCCAGCAGTGAAGCGCCAGGACAGGGGGCAAATGAGCAGTTCTTC. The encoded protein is CASSEAPGQGANEQFF.

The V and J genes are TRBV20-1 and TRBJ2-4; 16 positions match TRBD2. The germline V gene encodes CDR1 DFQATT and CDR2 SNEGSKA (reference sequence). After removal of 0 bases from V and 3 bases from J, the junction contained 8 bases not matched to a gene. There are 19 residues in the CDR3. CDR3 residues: CSARDPGLAGGPFKNIQYF. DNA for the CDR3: TGCAGTGCTAGAGATCCGGGACTAGCGGGAGGGCCGTTCAAAAACATTCAGTACTTC.

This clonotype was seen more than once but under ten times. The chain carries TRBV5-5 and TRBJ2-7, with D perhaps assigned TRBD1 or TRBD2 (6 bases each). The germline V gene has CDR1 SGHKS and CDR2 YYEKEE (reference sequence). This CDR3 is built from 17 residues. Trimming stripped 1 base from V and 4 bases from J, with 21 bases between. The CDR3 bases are TGTGCCAGCAGCTTGAGGGACTCCCGGGACAACCCTTACGAGCAGTACGTC. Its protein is CASSLRDSRDNPYEQYV.

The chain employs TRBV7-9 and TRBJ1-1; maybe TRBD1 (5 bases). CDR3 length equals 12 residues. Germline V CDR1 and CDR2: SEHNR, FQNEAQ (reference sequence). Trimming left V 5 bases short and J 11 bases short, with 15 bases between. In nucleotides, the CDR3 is TGTGCCAGCAGCCCCGCGGGGCTGGGGGCTTTCTTT. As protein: CASSPAGLGAFF. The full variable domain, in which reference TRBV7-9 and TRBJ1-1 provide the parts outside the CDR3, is DTGVSQNPRHKITKRGQNVTFRCDPISEHNRLYWYRQTLGQGPEFLTYFQNEAQLEKSRLLSDRFSAERPKGSFSTLEIQRTEQGDSAMYLCASSPAGLGAFFGQGTRLTVV.

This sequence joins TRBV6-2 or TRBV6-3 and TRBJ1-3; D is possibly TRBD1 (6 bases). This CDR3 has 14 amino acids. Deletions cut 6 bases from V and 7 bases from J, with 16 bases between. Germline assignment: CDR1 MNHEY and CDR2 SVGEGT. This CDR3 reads CASRPGGTRNTIYF. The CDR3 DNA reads TGTGCCAGCAGACCCGGGGGCACCAGGAACACCATATATTTT.

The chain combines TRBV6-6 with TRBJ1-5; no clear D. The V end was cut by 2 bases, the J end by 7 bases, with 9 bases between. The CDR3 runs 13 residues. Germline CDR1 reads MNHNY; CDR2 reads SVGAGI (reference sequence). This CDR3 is CASSYDARQPQHF. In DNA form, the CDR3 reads TGTGCCAGCAGTTACGATGCGAGGCAGCCCCAGCATTTT.

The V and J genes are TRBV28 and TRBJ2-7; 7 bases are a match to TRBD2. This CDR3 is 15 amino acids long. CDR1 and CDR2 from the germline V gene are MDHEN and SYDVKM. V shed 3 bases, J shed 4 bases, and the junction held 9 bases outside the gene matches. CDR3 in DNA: TGTGCCAGCAGTTTTGCTCGGGGGGTCGGGTACGAGCAGTACTTC. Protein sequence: CASSFARGVGYEQYF.

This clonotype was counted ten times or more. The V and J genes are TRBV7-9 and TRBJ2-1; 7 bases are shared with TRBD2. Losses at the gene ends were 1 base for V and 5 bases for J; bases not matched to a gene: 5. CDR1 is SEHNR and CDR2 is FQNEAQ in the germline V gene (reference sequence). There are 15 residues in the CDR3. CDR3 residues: CASSLDGGKNNEQFF. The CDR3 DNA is TGTGCCAGCAGCTTAGACGGGGGGAAAAACAATGAGCAGTTCTTC.

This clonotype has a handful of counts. CDR3 amino acids: CASSLIAGSNTEAFF. Here the CDR3 DNA reads TGTGCCAGCAGCTTGATCGCAGGATCGAACACTGAAGCTTTCTTT. The chain couples TRBV5-8 to TRBJ1-1; D is unclear. This CDR3 has 15 amino acids. The V end was cut by 1 base, the J end by 1 base, with 11 bases between. CDR1 is SGHTS, CDR2 YDEGEE, per germline.

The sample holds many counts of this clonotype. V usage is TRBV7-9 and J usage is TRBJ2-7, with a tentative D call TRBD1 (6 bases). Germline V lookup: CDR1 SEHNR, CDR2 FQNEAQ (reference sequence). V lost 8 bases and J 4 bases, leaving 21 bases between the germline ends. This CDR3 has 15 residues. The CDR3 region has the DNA TGTGCCAGCCAAATTATCCGGGACACTAAATACGAGCAGTACTTC. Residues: CASQIIRDTKYEQYF.

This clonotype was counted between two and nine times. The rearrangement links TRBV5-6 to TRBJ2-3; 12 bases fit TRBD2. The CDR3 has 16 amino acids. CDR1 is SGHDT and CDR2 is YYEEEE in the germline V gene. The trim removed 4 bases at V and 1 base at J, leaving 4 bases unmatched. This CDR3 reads CASSLTSGGRTDTQYF. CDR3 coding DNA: TGTGCCAGCAGCCTGACTAGCGGGGGCCGCACAGATACGCAGTATTTT.

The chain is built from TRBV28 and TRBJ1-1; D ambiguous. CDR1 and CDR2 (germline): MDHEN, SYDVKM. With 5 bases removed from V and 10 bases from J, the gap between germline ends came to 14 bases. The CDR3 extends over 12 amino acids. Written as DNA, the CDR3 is TGTGCCAGCAGTACTTATAGGGTCTCAGCTTTCTTT. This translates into CASSTYRVSAFF.

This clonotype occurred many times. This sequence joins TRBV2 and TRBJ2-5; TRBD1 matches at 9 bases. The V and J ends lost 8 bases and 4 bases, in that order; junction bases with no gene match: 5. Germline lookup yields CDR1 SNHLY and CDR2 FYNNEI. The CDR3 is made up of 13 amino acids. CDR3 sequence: CASSGQGGETQYF. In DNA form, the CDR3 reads TGTGCCAGCTCGGGACAGGGTGGAGAGACCCAGTACTTC.